Presented here are 30 T cell receptor beta chains from one specimen sequenced in a study of T-cell memory formation after mild COVID-19. In TCRdb, the 5' RACE reads were re-called with MiXCR into one record per CDR3 protein. The table records 120,000 or so distinct CDR3 sequences, around a sixth of them present only once. Sequencing was carried out using PBMCs or a T cell subset sorted from them (not recorded which). These receptors came from an adult woman who had mild COVID-19 (a few samples of this study predate the infection). Cell type and time point are not known.

This clonotype turned up a few times. This chain connects TRBV7-8 to TRBJ2-5; TRBD1 matches at 7 bases. From germline, CDR1 is SGHVS and CDR2 FQNEAQ. V dropped 3 bases and J dropped 2; count of bases not matched to a gene: 6. CDR3 length: 15 amino acids. CDR3 DNA: TGTGCCAGCAGCTTTACCCGGACAGGACAAGAGACCCAGTACTTC. It is translated as CASSFTRTGQETQYF.

The genes are TRBV15 and TRBJ2-5, with 7 bases matching TRBD1. Germline assignment: CDR1 LNHNV and CDR2 YYDKDF (reference sequence). The CDR3 contains 12 residues. Germline trimming cut 6 bases from V and 14 bases from J; bases unmatched to any gene: 12. The CDR3 DNA follows: TGTGCCACCAGTACCAGAGGACAGGCGTTATACTTC. It is translated as CATSTRGQALYF.

This clonotype was observed once. The J gene is TRBJ2-3, the V gene TRBV7-2; 7 nucleotides line up with TRBD2. J gave up 2 bases and V 0 bases, and 2 bases lay outside the gene matches. Germline assignment: CDR1 SGHTA and CDR2 FQGNSA. This CDR3 is 15 amino acids long. CDR3 sequence reads: CASSLAAGVTDTQYF. CDR3 DNA sequence: TGTGCCAGCAGCTTAGCCGCGGGAGTCACAGATACGCAGTATTTT.

The V and J genes are TRBV7-9 and TRBJ2-1, with TRBD2 matching 11 bases. V was pared by 5 bases and J by 5 bases, with 2 bases of the junction left unmatched. The length of the CDR3 is 14 residues. CDR1 and CDR2 from the germline V gene are SEHNR and FQNEAQ (reference sequence). The CDR3 loop reads CASSQLAGDNEQFF. The CDR3 DNA sequence: TGTGCCAGCAGCCAACTAGCGGGAGACAATGAGCAGTTCTTC.

The chain recombines TRBV7-9 with TRBJ1-2; D might be TRBD1 (5 bases). Germline V gene lookup returns CDR1 SEHNR and CDR2 FQNEAQ (reference sequence). V lost 5 bases and J lost 4, with 14 bases in between. CDR3 length: 14 amino acids. The CDR3 loop is CASSTEGRAYGYTF. The CDR3 DNA is TGTGCCAGCAGCACCGAGGGGAGGGCCTATGGCTACACCTTC.

This clonotype was detected only a few times. The chain recombines TRBV4-1 with TRBJ2-5; 9 nucleotides match TRBD1. The V segment lost 6 bases and the J segment 4 bases; nucleotides outside the gene matches: 3. The CDR3 length is 13 residues. CDR1 is MGHRA and CDR2 is YSYEKL in the germline V gene. The chain's CDR3 is CASRGQGGETQYF. The CDR3 bases are TGCGCCAGCAGGGGACAGGGTGGAGAGACCCAGTACTTC.

V and J are TRBV4-1 and TRBJ2-3; 7 nucleotides line up with TRBD1. V was pared by 0 bases and J by 5 bases, with 8 bases of the junction left unmatched. This CDR3 is built from 16 residues. CDR1 and CDR2 from the germline V gene are MGHRA and YSYEKL. The CDR3 coding sequence is TGCGCCAGCAGCCAAGATCAGGTCCCAGGGGGAGATACGCAGTATTTT. Encoded protein: CASSQDQVPGGDTQYF.

A few counts support this clonotype. J is TRBJ2-2 and V is TRBV7-9; the match to TRBD2 covers 11 bases. There are 17 residues in the CDR3. Losses at the gene ends were 5 bases for V and 4 bases for J; bases not matched to a gene: 9. Germline assignment: CDR1 SEHNR and CDR2 FQNEAQ (reference sequence). The CDR3 protein is CASSEPGLAGSTGELFF. CDR3 nucleotides: TGTGCCAGCAGCGAACCCGGACTAGCGGGTTCCACCGGGGAGCTGTTTTTT.

This clonotype was observed many times. The J gene is TRBJ2-7, the V gene TRBV20-1; D tentatively fits TRBD1 or TRBD2 (6 bases each). The length of the CDR3 is 14 residues. Germline CDR1 reads DFQATT; CDR2 reads SNEGSKA (reference sequence). V gave up 2 bases and J gave up 3 bases, with 14 bases separating them. Written as DNA, the CDR3 is TGCAGTGCTAGAAGTCAAGAGGGGGGCTACGAGCAGTACTTC. Protein sequence: CSARSQEGGYEQYF.

This clonotype has a handful of counts. The rearrangement uses TRBV7-2 and TRBJ2-2; 9 nucleotides agree with TRBD2. The CDR3 totals 14 residues. CDR1 is SGHTA and CDR2 is FQGNSA in the germline V gene. V dropped 5 bases and J dropped 8; count of bases not matched to a gene: 6. CDR3 protein: CASSPGTSPGELFF. CDR3 bases: TGTGCCAGCAGCCCGGGGACTAGCCCGGGGGAGCTGTTTTTT.

The sample holds a few counts of this clonotype. V usage is TRBV5-8 and J usage is TRBJ2-1; 8 nucleotides align to TRBD1. Per germline, CDR1 SGHTS and CDR2 YDEGEE. J was trimmed by 7 bases and V by 3 bases; bases with no gene match: 6. The length of the CDR3 is 14 residues. In DNA, the CDR3 is TGTGCCAGCAGCTATGTGGACAGGGCGAATGAGCAGTTCTTC. Protein product: CASSYVDRANEQFF.

The CDR3 sequence: CSASLAGVETQYF. The CDR3 nucleotides read TGCAGTGCTAGTCTGGCGGGAGTTGAGACCCAGTACTTC. This chain uses TRBV20-1 with TRBJ2-5, with 7 bases identical to TRBD2. V shed 3 bases, J shed 5 bases, and the junction held 6 bases outside the gene matches. CDR1 and CDR2 (germline): DFQATT, SNEGSKA (reference sequence). CDR3 length: 13 residues.

This clonotype has only a few counts. In nucleotides, the CDR3 is TGTGCCAGCAGCCTTCTTCTAGTGGGAGGGGAGCTGTTTTTT. It translates to CASSLLLVGGELFF. The chain combines TRBV7-8 with TRBJ2-2; no firm D call. The V end was cut by 5 bases, the J end by 8 bases, with 15 bases between. CDR1 is SGHVS, CDR2 FQNEAQ, per germline. There are 14 residues in the CDR3. Full variable domain (missing parts from reference TRBV7-8 and TRBJ2-2): GAGVSQSPRYKVAKRGQDVALRCDPISGHVSLFWYQQALGQGPEFLTYFQNEAQLDKSGLPSDRFFAERPEGSVSTLKIQRTQQEDSAVYLCASSLLLVGGELFFGEGSRLTVL.

This clonotype was seen repeatedly, ten times or more. The chain uses TRBV7-3 and TRBJ2-4; 9 nucleotides align to TRBD2. With 2 bases clipped from V and 5 bases from J, the junction kept 10 bases outside the gene matches. Germline loops: CDR1 SGHTA, CDR2 FQGTGA. The CDR3 is 17 residues long. DNA of the CDR3: TGTGCCAGCAGCTTAGCGCCCGGCGGGGGGGCCCAAAACATTCAGTACTTC. This encodes CASSLAPGGGAQNIQYF.

This clonotype showed up many times. The chain has TRBV7-3 and TRBJ2-4; no clear D gene. Between the trimmed V and J ends, which lost 3 bases and 2 bases, there was a span of 8 bases. The CDR3 contains 14 residues. CDR1 SGHTA and CDR2 FQGTGA come from the germline V gene. The CDR3 DNA is TGTGCCAGCAGCTTCTTTCAGCCCAAAAACATTCAGTACTTC. Protein: CASSFFQPKNIQYF.

There are a few counts of this clonotype. This chain links TRBV2 with TRBJ2-4; 8 bases match TRBD1. CDR3 length: 15 amino acids. Germline CDR1 is SNHLY and CDR2 is FYNNEI. J was trimmed by 0 bases and V by 6 bases; bases with no gene match: 4. The CDR3 coding sequence is TGTGCCAGCAGCCGGGACAGGCAAGCCAAAAACATTCAGTACTTC. Translation: CASSRDRQAKNIQYF.

The rearrangement uses TRBV7-9 and TRBJ2-3; 7 bases map to TRBD1. This CDR3 has 15 amino acids. CDR1 and CDR2 from the germline V gene are SEHNR and FQNEAQ (reference sequence). V lost 1 base to trimming and J lost 2 bases; unmatched junction nucleotides: 3. CDR3 residues: CASSLDGTATDTQYF. The DNA of the CDR3 is TGTGCCAGCAGCTTAGACGGGACAGCCACAGATACGCAGTATTTT.

The gene calls are TRBV7-8 and TRBJ2-4; the match to TRBD2 covers 8 bases. CDR1 and CDR2 (germline): SGHVS, FQNEAQ. The length of the CDR3 is 16 residues. V trimming: 5 bases; J trimming: 6 bases; junction bases outside the gene matches: 12. DNA for the CDR3: TGTGCCAGCAGCACATTTGCGGGGGGCAACGGAAACATTCAGTACTTC. It translates to CASSTFAGGNGNIQYF.

This clonotype has a count of ten or more. The rearrangement links TRBV5-1 to TRBJ2-7, with TRBD2 as a possible D gene (5 bases). V gave up 3 bases and J gave up 0 bases, with 13 bases separating them. Germline V gives CDR1 SGHRS, CDR2 YFSETQ. This CDR3 region has 15 residues. As DNA, the CDR3 is TGCGCCAGCAGCTCGGACTTGCTTAGCTCCTACGAGCAGTACTTC. This codes for CASSSDLLSSYEQYF.

The J gene is TRBJ1-1, the V gene TRBV12-3 or TRBV12-4; unclear D gene. Between the trimmed V and J ends, which lost 6 bases and 0 bases, there was a span of 11 bases. The CDR3 spans 14 residues. This CDR3 reads CASRQTDLNTEAFF. CDR3 nucleotides: TGTGCCAGCAGGCAAACCGACCTGAACACTGAAGCTTTCTTT.

The V and J genes are TRBV9 and TRBJ2-7; 12 bases match TRBD2. V was pared by 2 bases and J by 7 bases, with 7 bases of the junction left unmatched. Per germline, CDR1 SGDLS and CDR2 YYNGEE. This CDR3 spans 15 amino acids. As DNA, the CDR3 is TGTGCCAGCAGCGTGGCTAGCGGGGGGGCCGTTGAGCAGTACTTC. Its translation: CASSVASGGAVEQYF.

This clonotype appeared a few times. This chain joins TRBV12-3 or TRBV12-4 and TRBJ1-4, with 11 nucleotides matching TRBD1. This CDR3 has 17 residues. V trimming: 6 bases; J trimming: 3 bases; junction bases outside the gene matches: 9. The CDR3 loop reads CASRGTGGFVANEKLFF. CDR3 in DNA: TGTGCCAGCAGGGGGACAGGGGGATTTGTGGCTAATGAAAAACTGTTTTTT.

The chain uses TRBV18 and TRBJ2-7, with D unclear. The CDR3 spans 14 residues. Germline CDR1 is KGHSH and CDR2 is LQKENI. Trimming left V 3 bases short and J 0 bases short, with 9 bases between. The CDR3 spells CASSPSESSYEQYF. CDR3 bases: TGTGCCAGCTCACCCTCCGAAAGCTCCTACGAGCAGTACTTC.

This clonotype has more than one count but fewer than ten. V is TRBV18 and J is TRBJ2-7; 9 nucleotides agree with TRBD1. V gave up 3 bases and J gave up 7 bases; unmatched junction bases: 4. Germline-derived CDR1 and CDR2 are KGHSH and LQKENI. The CDR3 contains 13 residues. This CDR3 reads CASSPGQGPEQYF. CDR3 DNA sequence: TGTGCCAGCTCACCGGGACAGGGACCGGAGCAGTACTTC.

This clonotype was found a few times. The chain is built from TRBV24-1 and TRBJ2-7, with D uncertain. Germline assignment: CDR1 KGHDR and CDR2 SFDVKD. The CDR3 length is 12 residues. Trimming took off 4 bases at V and 0 bases at J, with 3 bases between the two ends. The CDR3 sequence is CATSDGSYEQYF. DNA of the CDR3: TGTGCCACCAGTGACGGCTCCTACGAGCAGTACTTC.

This clonotype was seen only a few times. The V gene is TRBV7-6, the J gene TRBJ1-2; 7 bases map to TRBD1. CDR3 length equals 14 residues. The germline V gene has CDR1 SGHVS and CDR2 FNYEAQ. The J segment lost 6 bases and the V segment lost 4 bases, leaving 8 bases of the junction unmatched. The CDR3 loop reads CASSYLDRVDGYTF. The CDR3 DNA reads as TGTGCCAGCAGCTATCTCGACAGGGTCGATGGCTACACCTTC. The full variable domain, with the rest looked up from reference TRBV7-6 and TRBJ1-2, is GAGVSQSPRYKVTKRGQDVALRCDPISGHVSLYWYRQALGQGPEFLTYFNYEAQQDKSGLPNDRFSAERPEGSISTLTIQRTEQRDSAMYRCASSYLDRVDGYTFGSGTRLTVV.

This clonotype was observed a few times. The CDR3 DNA is TGCGCCAGCAGCCAAGGGCCGTTCGCGAAGGGTAAATCCACTGAAGCTTTCTTT. Its protein product is CASSQGPFAKGKSTEAFF. The chain combines TRBV4-1 with TRBJ1-1; unclear D gene. The length of the CDR3 is 18 residues. The germline V and J ends were trimmed by 1 base and 4 bases, with 22 bases remaining between them. CDR1 is MGHRA and CDR2 is YSYEKL in the germline V gene.

This clonotype was picked up one time. This sequence joins TRBV20-1 and TRBJ1-2, with D possibly being TRBD1 (6 bases). The V end lost 6 bases, the J end lost 0 bases, and 20 bases lay between the germline ends. The CDR3 is 16 residues long. Looked up from germline, CDR1 is DFQATT and CDR2 is SNEGSKA (reference sequence). The CDR3 DNA follows: TGCAGTGCCCCAAACCCATGGGACATCGCTAACTATGGCTACACCTTC. Its protein is CSAPNPWDIANYGYTF.

CDR3 DNA sequence: TGTGCCAGCAGCCGACTGGGCAGGATGAACACTGAAGCTTTCTTT. It translates to CASSRLGRMNTEAFF. This chain connects TRBV7-9 to TRBJ1-1; D remains unclear. V was pared by 5 bases and J by 0 bases, with 13 bases between. CDR1 SEHNR and CDR2 FQNEAQ come from the germline V gene (reference sequence). The CDR3 has 15 residues.

The V call is TRBV18, the J call TRBJ2-2; tentatively, D is TRBD2 (6 bases). V was pared by 1 base and J by 4 bases, with 13 bases between. The germline CDR1 and CDR2 sequences are KGHSH and LQKENI. CDR3 length: 16 amino acids. The CDR3: CASSPRGGAVTGELFF. Written as DNA, the CDR3 is TGTGCCAGCTCACCACGCGGAGGGGCGGTCACCGGGGAGCTGTTTTTT.